Listed here are 27 T cell receptor beta chains from one sample, sequenced in a study of human T cells and chemical hapten exposure. The total RNA was obtained from whole blood that was not fractionated. Unique molecular identifiers were attached to individual cDNA molecules during library preparation. From the reads, TCRdb called clonotypes with MiXCR, one entry per CDR3 protein. The repertoire holds around 120,000 distinct CDR3 sequences, with approximately 9.3% as singletons. Specimen: whole blood. Every receptor here comes from a human donor in good health. Some clones in this sample may be carry-over from other donors' samples.

In this sample, this clonotype turned up many times. This sequence joins TRBV9 and TRBJ1-1; 8 nucleotides line up with TRBD1. This CDR3 has 14 residues. V shed 4 bases and J 1 base; nucleotides not matched to a gene: 3. Per the germline V gene, CDR1 is SGDLS and CDR2 is YYNGEE. The CDR3 DNA reads as TGTGCCAGCAGCCCAGGGACAGGGAACACTGAAGCTTTCTTT. Amino acid sequence: CASSPGTGNTEAFF. The full variable domain, with the rest looked up from reference TRBV9 and TRBJ1-1, is DSGVTQTPKHLITATGQRVTLRCSPRSGDLSVYWYQQSLDQGLQFLIQYYNGEERAKGNILERFSAQQFPDLHSELNLSSLELGDSALYFCASSPGTGNTEAFFGQGTRLTVV.

This clonotype was observed a few times. The chain is built from TRBV29-1 and TRBJ1-2; 9 bases are shared with TRBD1. CDR1 is SQVTM, CDR2 ANQGSEA, per germline. This CDR3 has 15 residues. V was pared by 3 bases and J by 4 bases, with 9 bases of the junction left unmatched. The CDR3 spells CSVEGPVTGGYGYTF. Here the CDR3 DNA reads TGCAGCGTTGAGGGTCCGGTGACAGGGGGCTATGGCTACACCTTC.

The CDR3 coding sequence is TGTGCCAGCAGCGCACAGGGGGCCGAAGGAAACACCATATATTTT. It translates to CASSAQGAEGNTIYF. The chain uses TRBV9 and TRBJ1-3; 9 positions match TRBD1. From germline, CDR1 is SGDLS and CDR2 YYNGEE. Losses at the gene ends were 3 bases for V and 4 bases for J; bases not matched to a gene: 5. The CDR3 is 15 residues long. The full variable domain, with the rest looked up from reference TRBV9 and TRBJ1-3, is DSGVTQTPKHLITATGQRVTLRCSPRSGDLSVYWYQQSLDQGLQFLIQYYNGEERAKGNILERFSAQQFPDLHSELNLSSLELGDSALYFCASSAQGAEGNTIYFGEGSWLTVV.

The chain joins TRBV11-2 to TRBJ1-6; TRBD1 is a possible D gene (5 bases). Trimming took 1 base from V and 5 from J, leaving 15 bases between them. The CDR3 is 17 residues long. The germline CDR1 and CDR2 sequences are SGHAT and FQNNGV. The CDR3 bases are TGTGCCAGCAGCTTAGGGCCCCCCGGGGCCGATAATTCACCCCTCCACTTT. As protein: CASSLGPPGADNSPLHF.

At least ten counts were recorded for this clonotype. The CDR3 sequence: CASSDSVKGAMNTEAFF. CDR3 in DNA: TGCGCCAGCAGTGACTCGGTTAAGGGGGCCATGAACACTGAAGCTTTCTTT. This chain connects TRBV10-2 to TRBJ1-1, with 7 nucleotides matching TRBD1. The CDR3 is 17 amino acids. Germline lookup yields CDR1 WSHSY and CDR2 SAAADI. Trimming took 3 bases from V and 0 from J; bases not matched to a gene: 10.

This clonotype was found many times. The chain carries TRBV6-5 and TRBJ1-5, with 8 positions matching TRBD1. The CDR3 sequence is 16 residues long. Germline V gene lookup returns CDR1 MNHEY and CDR2 SVGAGI. V gave up 5 bases and J gave up 2 bases; unmatched junction bases: 8. The CDR3 protein is CASSRRQGMGNQPQHF. The CDR3 bases are TGTGCCAGCAGTCGACGACAGGGGATGGGCAATCAGCCCCAGCATTTT.

This sequence joins TRBV5-1 and TRBJ2-2; TRBD1 matches 9 bases. From germline, CDR1 is SGHRS and CDR2 YFSETQ. J lost 1 base, V lost 5 bases, and 3 bases had no gene match. CDR3 length: 15 amino acids. CDR3 nucleotides: TGCGCCAGCAGGTGGGACAGGGAGAACACCGGGGAGCTGTTTTTT. Translation: CASRWDRENTGELFF.

The sample holds a few counts of this clonotype. This rearrangement joins TRBV7-9 to TRBJ2-6; TRBD1 matches 8 bases. Germline-derived CDR1 and CDR2 are SEHNR and FQNEAQ (reference sequence). After removal of 2 bases from V and 0 bases from J, the junction contained 6 bases not matched to a gene. The CDR3 consists of 18 residues. The CDR3 is CASSLRGQDSSGANVLTF. CDR3 nucleotides: TGTGCCAGCAGCTTAAGGGGACAGGACTCCTCTGGGGCCAACGTCCTGACTTTC.

This clonotype was recorded a few times. This rearrangement joins TRBV6-5 to TRBJ2-1; D might be TRBD2 (5 bases). Germline-derived CDR1 and CDR2 are MNHEY and SVGAGI. The CDR3 extends over 17 amino acids. V lost 2 bases, J lost 4 bases, and 18 bases lay in between. The CDR3 region is CASSYASPLGLYNEQFF. The DNA for the CDR3 is TGTGCCAGCAGTTACGCTAGCCCCCTTGGGCTTTACAATGAGCAGTTCTTC.

The chain uses TRBV4-3 and TRBJ2-6, with D perhaps matching TRBD1 (6 bases). Trimming cost V 4 bases and J 0 bases, with 16 bases left between them. This CDR3 region has 18 residues. Germline V CDR1 and CDR2: LGHNA, YSLEER. CDR3 amino acids: CASSRTPGQPSGANVLTF. The DNA of the CDR3 is TGCGCCAGCAGCCGAACGCCGGGACAACCCTCTGGGGCCAACGTCCTGACTTTC.

This clonotype showed up just a few times. The chain uses TRBV6-5 and TRBJ2-6; tentative D call: TRBD2 (6 bases). V gave up 0 bases and J gave up 2 bases, with 11 bases separating them. CDR1 and CDR2 (germline): MNHEY, SVGAGI. This CDR3 spans 17 amino acids. Written as DNA, the CDR3 is TGTGCCAGCAGTTACTCGGCCGGGGGAACTGGGGCCAACGTCCTGACTTTC. Amino acids: CASSYSAGGTGANVLTF.

The chain uses TRBV7-9 and TRBJ2-1, with D unclear. The V and J ends lost 5 bases and 0 bases respectively, with 11 bases between them. The CDR3 is made up of 15 amino acids. Germline assignment: CDR1 SEHNR and CDR2 FQNEAQ (reference sequence). CDR3 bases: TGTGCCAGCAGCCCACTACCTCTCTCCTACAATGAGCAGTTCTTC. It is translated as CASSPLPLSYNEQFF.

The chain has TRBV18 and TRBJ2-7; 7 nucleotides line up with TRBD1. The CDR3 has 13 residues. The germline gives CDR1 KGHSH, CDR2 LQKENI. Trimming cost V 5 bases and J 2 bases; bases outside gene matches: 3. Here the CDR3 DNA reads TGTGCCAGCTCAGAGAGGGGGCCCTACGAGCAGTACTTC. It yields the protein CASSERGPYEQYF.

The chain is built from TRBV11-2 and TRBJ1-5; D ambiguous. Looked up from germline, CDR1 is SGHAT and CDR2 is FQNNGV. CDR3 length equals 15 residues. V dropped 1 base and J dropped 0 bases, with 7 bases sitting between them. CDR3 sequence reads: CASSLGGLSNQPQHF. The CDR3, as DNA: TGTGCCAGCAGCTTAGGGGGTCTTAGCAATCAGCCCCAGCATTTT.

CDR3 coding DNA: TGTGCCAGCAGCTTAGTAAAACAGGGGGCGCAGGATTCACCCCTCCACTTT. The encoded protein is CASSLVKQGAQDSPLHF. The chain has TRBV7-9 and TRBJ1-6; TRBD1 matches at 9 bases. V shed 1 base and J 8 bases; nucleotides not matched to a gene: 9. The CDR3 is 17 residues long. Per the germline V gene, CDR1 is SEHNR and CDR2 is FQNEAQ (reference sequence).

A few counts support this clonotype. The chain joins TRBV5-1 to TRBJ2-5; TRBD2 matches at 8 bases. Germline V gene data show CDR1 as SGHRS and CDR2 as YFSETQ. The CDR3 totals 13 residues. V gave up 9 bases and J gave up 3 bases; unmatched junction bases: 7. Here the CDR3 DNA reads TGCGCCACTGCGGGACTAGATGAAGAGACCCAGTACTTC. Its translation is CATAGLDEETQYF. Based on the CDR3 plus reference TRBV5-1 and TRBJ2-5, the full variable domain is KAGVTQTPRYLIKTRGQQVTLSCSPISGHRSVSWYQQTPGQGLQFLFEYFSETQRNKGNFPGRFSGRQFSNSRSEMNVSTLELGDSALYLCATAGLDEETQYFGPGTRLLVL.

This clonotype was seen at least ten times. This sequence joins TRBV19 and TRBJ1-2; D not certain. V was cut by 7 bases and J by 4 bases, with 10 bases left in between. The CDR3 loop spans 12 amino acids. The germline V gene has CDR1 LNHDA and CDR2 SQIVND (reference sequence). The CDR3 loop is CASTPGGYGYTF. Written as DNA, the CDR3 is TGTGCCAGTACCCCCGGCGGCTATGGCTACACCTTC.

The chain has TRBV7-9 and TRBJ2-3, with 10 bases lining up with TRBD1. This CDR3 has 15 residues. Trimming took 7 bases from V and 5 from J; bases not matched to a gene: 9. Germline assignment: CDR1 SEHNR and CDR2 FQNEAQ (reference sequence). The CDR3, as DNA: TGTGCCAGCACCCCCCGGGACAGGGGTGAAGATACGCAGTATTTT. As protein: CASTPRDRGEDTQYF.

The sample holds a few counts of this clonotype. V and J are TRBV28 and TRBJ1-1, with D uncertain. The germline V gene has CDR1 MDHEN and CDR2 SYDVKM. V was cut by 5 bases and J by 10 bases, with 14 bases left in between. The CDR3 covers 12 residues. For the CDR3, the DNA is TGTGCCAGCAGTCAGGACGGGCTCCGAGCTTTCTTT. Amino acids: CASSQDGLRAFF.

This clonotype was counted a few times. The V gene is TRBV27, the J gene TRBJ2-3, with D possibly being TRBD2 (5 bases). Germline CDR1 MNHEY, CDR2 SMNVEV (reference sequence). The V and J ends lost 6 bases and 2 bases respectively, with 21 bases between them. This CDR3 is built from 17 residues. Here the CDR3 DNA reads TGTGCCAGCAGACAAACCGGGAACCCCTCTTCCACAGATACGCAGTATTTT. Its translation: CASRQTGNPSSTDTQYF.

V is TRBV7-8 and J is TRBJ2-2; D is tentatively TRBD1 or TRBD2 (5 bases each). Trimming left V 7 bases short and J 2 bases short, with 14 bases between. This CDR3 region has 15 residues. CDR1 and CDR2 (germline): SGHVS, FQNEAQ. Here the CDR3 reads CASTKGRTNTGELFF. DNA of the CDR3: TGTGCCAGCACGAAGGGACGCACAAACACCGGGGAGCTGTTTTTT.

This clonotype was seen many times. V is TRBV20-1 and J is TRBJ1-2, with a possible D match to TRBD1 (6 bases). This CDR3 contains 13 residues. CDR1 is DFQATT and CDR2 is SNEGSKA in the germline V gene (reference sequence). The V gene lost 3 bases and the J gene lost 6 bases, with 14 bases spanning the gap. The CDR3 DNA follows: TGCAGTGCTAGGATCCGACAGGAAGATGGCTACACCTTC. This translates into CSARIRQEDGYTF.

In its sample, this clonotype was seen many times. The chain is built from TRBV6-6 and TRBJ1-1; no clear D. V was clipped by 6 bases and J by 4 bases, with 18 bases between them. Germline V gene lookup returns CDR1 MNHNY and CDR2 SVGAGI (reference sequence). The CDR3 loop spans 15 amino acids. CDR3 protein: CASSLLGGLGTEAFF. In DNA, the CDR3 is TGTGCCAGCAGCCTCCTGGGTGGGCTGGGCACTGAAGCTTTCTTT.

This clonotype was picked up many times. The chain is built from TRBV20-1 and TRBJ1-5, with D possibly TRBD1 on 6 matching bases. Germline V CDR1 and CDR2: DFQATT, SNEGSKA (reference sequence). The V end was cut by 6 bases, the J end by 0 bases, with 12 bases between. CDR3 size: 14 residues. For the CDR3, the DNA is TGCAGTGCAAAGGGACACATTAGCAATCAGCCCCAGCATTTT. Protein: CSAKGHISNQPQHF.

This clonotype was observed a few times. The chain employs TRBV7-9 and TRBJ2-5; D gene ambiguous. The CDR3 has 14 residues. Trimming removed 2 bases at V and 1 base at J, with 8 bases between. From germline, CDR1 is SEHNR and CDR2 FQNEAQ (reference sequence). CDR3 DNA sequence: TGTGCCAGCAGCTTAAGGGCCAGCCAAGAGACCCAGTACTTC. Translating it yields CASSLRASQETQYF.

This clonotype was picked up many times. The chain recombines TRBV6-2 or TRBV6-3 with TRBJ1-5; D is ambiguous. The CDR3 has 12 residues. The V gene lost 2 bases and the J gene lost 7 bases, with 6 bases spanning the gap. CDR1 MNHEY and CDR2 SVGEGT come from the germline V gene. CDR3 region: CASSYPAQPQHF. The CDR3 DNA sequence: TGTGCCAGCAGTTACCCTGCCCAGCCCCAGCATTTT.

This clonotype has a handful of counts. The V and J genes are TRBV7-9 and TRBJ2-7, with TRBD1 as a possible D gene (5 bases). CDR3 length equals 15 residues. V was clipped by 0 bases and J by 2 bases, with 11 bases between them. Looked up from germline, CDR1 is SEHNR and CDR2 is FQNEAQ (reference sequence). The CDR3 protein is CASSLAAGIAYEQYF. The CDR3 region has the DNA TGTGCCAGCAGCTTAGCAGCAGGGATAGCCTACGAGCAGTACTTC.